A single T cell receptor (beta chain) is shown here with its context. The germline gives CDR1 PRHDT, CDR2 FYEKMQ (reference sequence). This CDR3 has 15 amino acids. V dropped 4 bases and J dropped 8 bases, with 17 bases sitting between them. Assay used: immunoSEQ multiplex PCR; TCRdb lists only in-frame clones, some missing. The repertoire includes around 70,000 clones, about 92% of them detected once, and 1.5% to 1.7% sits in the top ten. This sample stems from a study of brain T cells in children with intractable seizures. The TCR was taken from a boy under three years old with tuberous sclerosis and intractable seizures. Sample: peripheral blood, taken at surgery. The chain uses TRBV13 and TRBJ1-4; possible D gene TRBD1, 6 bases. The CDR3 nucleotides are TGTGCCAGCAGCTCTTACAGGGAGGCCCCAGAAAAACTGTTTTTT. Protein: CASSSYREAPEKLFF. The full variable domain, its missing parts supplied by reference TRBV13 and TRBJ1-4, is AAGVIQSPRHLIKEKRETATLKCYPIPRHDTVYWYQQGPGQDPQFLISFYEKMQSDKGSIPDRFSAQQFSDYHSELNMSSLELGDSALYFCASSSYREAPEKLFFGSGTQLSVL.